The clone carrying this T cell receptor (beta chain) turned up a few times. Its antigen remains unidentified. TCRdb re-derived calls from the reads in MiXCR, one entry per CDR3 protein. The sample records about 500,000 distinct CDR3 sequences, 30% to 40% being singletons. This entry belongs to a study of T cell repertoires in cytomegalovirus infection. Study context: Recently identified HLA-C-restricted CMV epitopes were used, and well-studied HLA-B-restricted CMV epitopes were used as well. TCR beta signatures that were public indicated CMV infection and matching HLA type.

Study outcomes and limitations: Predominance within the ex vivo response was attributable to HLA-C-restricted CMV-specific TCR beta clonotypes. There were carriers of CMV plus the relevant HLA, and cumulative public TCR beta family frequency identified them.

Germline V lookup: CDR1 SGHTA, CDR2 FQGNSA. The ends lost 1 base at V and 12 bases at J; junction bases unmatched: 11. CDR3 size: 15 residues. The chain is built from TRBV7-2 and TRBJ2-7; 11 bases agree with TRBD2. The origin of this receptor is a human donor in good health (CMV status not recorded). Some clones in this sample may be carry-over from other donors' samples. The specimen comprised cultured PBMCs, sampled from culture after CMV antigen stimulation. CDR3 sequence: CASSLEGLAVNMVYF. CDR3 DNA: TGTGCCAGCAGCTTAGAGGGACTAGCGGTCAACATGGTGTACTTC.